The entry below gives a single T cell receptor (beta chain) sequence along with its context. Its antigen is undetermined. No patient escaped relapse after autologous stem cell transplantation, and brentuximab vedotin exposure varied. Magnetic negative selection isolated CD8+ T cells from thawed PBMCs. The patients, who had relapsed/refractory classical Hodgkin lymphoma, achieved best responses of complete response, partial response or progressive disease. The CDR3 contains 17 residues. Trimming cost V 3 bases and J 2 bases; bases outside gene matches: 11. Looked up from germline, CDR1 is ENHRY and CDR2 is SYGVKD. Data came from immunoSEQ multiplex PCR; TCRdb stores just in-frame clones and leaves some out. Of roughly 5,700 clones in the sample, under 90% were seen once. These data belong to a study of PD-1 blockade in classical Hodgkin lymphoma. General study results and limits: Possibly reflecting disease activity or prior therapy, repertoire differences have causes that remain undefined.

This sample comprised CD8+ T cells from blood, obtained at baseline. This rearrangement joins TRBV10-3 to TRBJ1-2, with 8 bases that match TRBD1. This TCR derives from a human donor with classical Hodgkin lymphoma. CDR3 bases: TGTGCCATCAGTGATTATCCTCGGACAGGGTTAAACTATGGCTACACCTTC. This gives the protein CAISDYPRTGLNYGYTF.